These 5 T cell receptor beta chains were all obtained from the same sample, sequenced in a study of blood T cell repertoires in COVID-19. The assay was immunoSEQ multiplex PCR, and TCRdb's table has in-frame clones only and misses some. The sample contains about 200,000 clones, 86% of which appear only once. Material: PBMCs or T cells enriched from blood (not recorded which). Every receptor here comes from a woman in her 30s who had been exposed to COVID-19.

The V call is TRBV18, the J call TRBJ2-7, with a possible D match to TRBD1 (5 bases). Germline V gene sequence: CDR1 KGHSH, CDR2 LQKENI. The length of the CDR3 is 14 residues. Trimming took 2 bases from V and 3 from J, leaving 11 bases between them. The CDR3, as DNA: TGTGCCAGCTCACCAAGCCAGGGTCTCTACGAGCAGTACTTC. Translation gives CASSPSQGLYEQYF.

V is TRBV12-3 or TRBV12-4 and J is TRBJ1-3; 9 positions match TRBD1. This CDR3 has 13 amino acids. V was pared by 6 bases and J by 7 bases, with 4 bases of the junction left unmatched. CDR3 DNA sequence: TGTGCCAGCAGCACTGGACAGGGGAACACCATATATTTT. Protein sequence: CASSTGQGNTIYF.

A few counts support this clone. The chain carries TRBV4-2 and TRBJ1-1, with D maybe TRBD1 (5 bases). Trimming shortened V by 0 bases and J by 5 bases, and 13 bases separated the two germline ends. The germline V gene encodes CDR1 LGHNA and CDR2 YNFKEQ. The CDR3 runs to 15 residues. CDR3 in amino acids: CASSQEGGVDTEAFF. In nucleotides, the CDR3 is TGTGCCAGCAGCCAAGAAGGAGGGGTGGATACTGAAGCTTTCTTT.

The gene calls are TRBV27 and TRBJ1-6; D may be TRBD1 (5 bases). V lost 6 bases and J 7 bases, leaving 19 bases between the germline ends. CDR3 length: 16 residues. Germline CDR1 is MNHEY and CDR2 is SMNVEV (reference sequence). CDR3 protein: CASRWDLTSRNSPLHF. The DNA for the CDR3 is TGTGCCAGCAGATGGGACTTAACTTCGAGGAATTCACCCCTCCACTTT.

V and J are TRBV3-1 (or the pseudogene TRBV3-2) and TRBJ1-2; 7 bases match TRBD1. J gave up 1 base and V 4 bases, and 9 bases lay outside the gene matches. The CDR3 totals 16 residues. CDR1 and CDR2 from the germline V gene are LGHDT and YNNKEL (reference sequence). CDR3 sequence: CASSLTGTAFNYGYTF. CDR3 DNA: TGTGCCAGCAGCCTAACCGGGACAGCGTTTAACTATGGCTACACCTTC.